This TCR beta chain was retrieved from a study of T cells in Graves' hyperthyroidism and ophthalmopathy. Researchers took RNA transcripts and amplified the TCR beta CDR3 regions from them. The HTBI primer set was used in a first-round RT-PCR of the TCR CDR3. TCRdb reprocessed the multiplex PCR reads with MiXCR, giving one entry per CDR3 protein. The profile shows 300,000 to 400,000 distinct CDR3 sequences, around a sixth of them singletons. CDR3 length: 15 residues. Germline CDR1 is LNHNV and CDR2 is YYDKDF (reference sequence). V gave up 0 bases and J gave up 10 bases; unmatched junction bases: 7. Orbital computed tomography, thyroid ultrasound, serum thyroxine and TRAb, and clinical symptoms together informed the diagnoses.

The clonotype comes from a woman aged 45 to 65 with Graves' hyperthyroidism. The rearrangement uses TRBV15 and TRBJ2-1; 9 bases are shared with TRBD1. The sequenced material came from blood. The CDR3, as DNA: TGTGCCACCAGCAGAGAAACAGGGGGCTTTCAGGAGCAGTTCTTC. Translating gives CATSRETGGFQEQFF.